Below, one TCR beta chain is given with its context. This sample is drawn from a study of control samples from healthy donors and cancer patients. Sequencing used immunoSEQ multiplex PCR; TCRdb keeps in-frame clones, though not all of them. The sample includes about 20,000 clones, around nine tenths of them seen just once. V was trimmed by 2 bases and J by 5 bases, leaving 11 bases between them. This CDR3 contains 14 residues. Germline CDR1 and CDR2: SSHAT and FNYEAQ (reference sequence). The V call is TRBV7-7, the J call TRBJ2-3; D is perhaps TRBD2 (6 bases). Material: PBMCs. This TCR derives from a woman in her sixties or seventies with head and neck cancer. CDR3 sequence reads: CASSLRGREDTQYF. The CDR3 nucleotides read TGTGCCAGCAGCTTACGGGGGAGAGAAGATACGCAGTATTTT.